This T cell receptor (beta chain) was retrieved from a study of OX40 agonist ivuxolimab in advanced cancers. The wider study: Three dose-escalation patients had partial responses: one with hepatocellular carcinoma and two with cutaneous melanoma.

CDR3 length equals 16 residues. Germline V CDR1 and CDR2: SGHTA, FQGNSA. V was pared by 5 bases and J by 0 bases, with 9 bases of the junction left unmatched. The protocol was immunoSEQ multiplex PCR, while the TCRdb copy is restricted to in-frame clones and leaves out a portion. This sample yields 55,000 to 80,000 clones, of which under 95% are seen a single time; roughly 5.1% belongs to the top ten. A history of autoimmune disease or systemic immunosuppression excluded patients. This TCR derives from an adult with an advanced solid tumor such as melanoma, head and neck, liver or kidney cancer. The sample was CD4+ or CD8+ T cells sorted from blood, taken in a trial of the OX40 agonist ivuxolimab. The chain employs TRBV7-2 and TRBJ1-2; TRBD1 matches at 7 bases. The DNA of the CDR3 is TGTGCCAGCAGCCTCGAGACAGGGCGTTCTAACTATGGCTACACCTTC. Protein sequence: CASSLETGRSNYGYTF.